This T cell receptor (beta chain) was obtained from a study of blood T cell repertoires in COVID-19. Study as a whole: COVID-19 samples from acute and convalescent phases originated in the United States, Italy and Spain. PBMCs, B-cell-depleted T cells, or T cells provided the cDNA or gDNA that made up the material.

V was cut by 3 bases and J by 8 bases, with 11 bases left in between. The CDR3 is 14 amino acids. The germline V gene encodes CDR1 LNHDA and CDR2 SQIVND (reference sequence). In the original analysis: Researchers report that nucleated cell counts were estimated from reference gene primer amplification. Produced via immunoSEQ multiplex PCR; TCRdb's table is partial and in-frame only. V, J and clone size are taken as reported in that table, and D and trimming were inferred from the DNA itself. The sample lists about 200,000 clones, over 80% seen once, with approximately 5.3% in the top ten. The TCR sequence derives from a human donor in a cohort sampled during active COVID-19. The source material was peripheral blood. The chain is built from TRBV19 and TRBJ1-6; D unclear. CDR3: CASSIQVGDSPLHF. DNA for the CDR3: TGTGCCAGTAGTATTCAGGTCGGTGATTCACCCCTCCACTTT. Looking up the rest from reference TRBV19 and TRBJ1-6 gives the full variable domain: DGGITQSPKYLFRKEGQNVTLSCEQNLNHDAMYWYRQDPGQGLRLIYYSQIVNDFQKGDIAEGYSVSREKKESFPLTVTSAQKNPTAFYLCASSIQVGDSPLHFGNGTRLTVT.